The 20 T cell receptor beta chains below come from one sample, sequenced in a study of blood T cell repertoires in COVID-19. Repertoires were generated with immunoSEQ multiplex PCR, while TCRdb's copy carries only in-frame clones and drops some. The sample has fewer than 300,000 clones; over 75% are singletons. The specimen sequenced was PBMCs or T cells enriched from blood (not recorded which). The receptor set was obtained from a woman in her 30s who had recovered from COVID-19.

V usage is TRBV6-2 or TRBV6-3 and J usage is TRBJ1-1; tentatively, D is TRBD1 (6 bases). The CDR3 sequence is 14 residues long. V was shortened by 5 bases and J by 6 bases, with 16 bases between the two germline ends. The germline CDR1 and CDR2 sequences are MNHEY and SVGEGT. In DNA, the CDR3 is TGTGCCAGCAGTGGTACAGGGAGATCGGCTGAAGCTTTCTTT. This sequence encodes CASSGTGRSAEAFF.

The chain joins TRBV5-4 to TRBJ2-2; unclear D gene. The CDR3 totals 11 residues. Per germline, CDR1 SGHNT and CDR2 YYREEE (reference sequence). Trimming removed 6 bases from V and 4 bases from J, with 4 bases in between. The CDR3 sequence: CASTITGELFF. In nucleotides, the CDR3 is TGTGCCAGCACCATCACCGGGGAGCTGTTTTTT.

This chain links TRBV28 with TRBJ1-2; D is possibly TRBD1 (5 bases). This CDR3 spans 12 amino acids. The germline V gene encodes CDR1 MDHEN and CDR2 SYDVKM. Trimming pared 10 bases from V and 2 bases from J, leaving 11 bases between. Written as DNA, the CDR3 is TGTGCCACCCACAAGGGGAACTATGGCTACACCTTC. This gives the protein CATHKGNYGYTF.

The rearrangement uses TRBV28 and TRBJ1-2; 8 nucleotides line up with TRBD1. The germline CDR1 and CDR2 sequences are MDHEN and SYDVKM. There are 15 residues in the CDR3. V dropped 3 bases and J dropped 5; count of bases not matched to a gene: 8. CDR3 DNA: TGTGCCAGCAGTTTGTTCGACAGGGGTAATTATGGCTACACCTTC. This gives the protein CASSLFDRGNYGYTF.

The V and J genes are TRBV11-3 and TRBJ2-1; 8 bases fit TRBD2. J gave up 5 bases and V 2 bases, and 5 bases lay outside the gene matches. CDR3 length: 15 residues. Germline-derived CDR1 and CDR2 are SGHNT and YENEEA. The CDR3 loop reads CASSLMAGGNNEQFF. As DNA, the CDR3 is TGTGCCAGCAGCTTAATGGCGGGGGGAAACAATGAGCAGTTCTTC.

The V gene is TRBV6-5, the J gene TRBJ2-1; 12 positions match TRBD2. The germline gives CDR1 MNHEY, CDR2 SVGAGI. Losses at the gene ends were 4 bases for V and 9 bases for J; bases not matched to a gene: 7. This CDR3 has 15 residues. In DNA, the CDR3 is TGTGCCAGCAGTTCGCTAGCGGGAGGGATGGGTGAGCAGTTCTTC. Translation: CASSSLAGGMGEQFF.

The chain's CDR3 is CASSPGQGSNQPQHF. For the CDR3, the DNA is TGTGCCAGCAGCCCTGGACAGGGTAGCAATCAGCCCCAGCATTTT. The chain employs TRBV7-9 and TRBJ1-5, with 8 bases that match TRBD1. V was pared by 5 bases and J by 0 bases, with 3 bases of the junction left unmatched. The CDR3 runs to 15 residues. Germline-derived CDR1 and CDR2 are SEHNR and FQNEAQ (reference sequence).

The rearrangement uses TRBV27 and TRBJ1-1, with D possibly TRBD1 on 5 matching bases. The CDR3 length is 13 residues. The germline V gene encodes CDR1 MNHEY and CDR2 SMNVEV (reference sequence). The ends were cut back, 5 bases at V and 2 bases at J, with 9 bases in the middle. The CDR3 DNA reads as TGTGCCAGCAGTACGACAGACAACACTGAAGCTTTCTTT. Amino acid sequence: CASSTTDNTEAFF.

This sequence joins TRBV18 and TRBJ1-1, with D possibly being TRBD1 (5 bases). The V gene lost 1 base and the J gene lost 2 bases, with 14 bases spanning the gap. The V gene's germline CDR1 is KGHSH and CDR2 LQKENI. The CDR3 runs to 16 residues. The CDR3 DNA is TGTGCCAGCTCACCACAGGGGTCGCTTGGTAACACTGAAGCTTTCTTT. Protein sequence: CASSPQGSLGNTEAFF.

The CDR3 DNA sequence: TGTGCCAGCAGTCCGACTTGGGACAGGGTACCCAATGAGCAGTTCTTC. It is translated as CASSPTWDRVPNEQFF. The chain is built from TRBV27 and TRBJ2-1; 9 nucleotides agree with TRBD1. The germline CDR1 and CDR2 sequences are MNHEY and SMNVEV (reference sequence). This CDR3 is built from 16 residues. The V gene end was trimmed by 5 bases and the J gene end by 6 bases; junction bases not matched to a gene: 11.

The chain is built from TRBV28 and TRBJ2-7; 7 bases are a match to TRBD2. This CDR3 has 13 amino acids. CDR1 and CDR2 (germline): MDHEN, SYDVKM. Losses at the gene ends were 5 bases for V and 2 bases for J; bases not matched to a gene: 3. CDR3 amino acids: CASSRTRTYEQYF. For the CDR3, the DNA is TGTGCCAGCAGTAGGACTAGAACCTACGAGCAGTACTTC.

The sample holds one count of this clone. J is TRBJ2-5 and V is TRBV3-1 (or the pseudogene TRBV3-2), with 7 bases identical to TRBD1. Trimming took 3 bases from V and 2 from J; bases not matched to a gene: 6. CDR1 and CDR2 from the germline V gene are LGHDT and YNNKEL (reference sequence). This CDR3 spans 15 amino acids. The DNA of the CDR3 is TGTGCCAGCAGCCACGACAGGGTTCAACAAGAGACCCAGTACTTC. Protein sequence: CASSHDRVQQETQYF.

The V gene is TRBV4-1, the J gene TRBJ1-4; D ambiguous. This CDR3 region has 18 residues. Germline V gives CDR1 MGHRA, CDR2 YSYEKL. The V gene lost 0 bases and the J gene lost 5 bases, with 19 bases spanning the gap. The CDR3 sequence: CASSQDGAGRSRNEKLFF. Written as DNA, the CDR3 is TGCGCCAGCAGCCAAGACGGTGCAGGCAGGTCGCGAAATGAAAAACTGTTTTTT.

The V call is TRBV3-1 (or the pseudogene TRBV3-2), the J call TRBJ1-1; 7 bases match TRBD1. The germline V gene encodes CDR1 LGHDT and CDR2 YNNKEL (reference sequence). The CDR3 is made up of 14 amino acids. Unmatched junction bases numbered 8, after V lost 5 bases and J lost 5 bases. The CDR3 loop reads CASSVQGGKTEAFF. The DNA of the CDR3 is TGTGCCAGCAGCGTCCAGGGGGGAAAGACTGAAGCTTTCTTT.

The chain links TRBV4-2 to TRBJ2-7; 7 bases line up with TRBD2. Germline lookup yields CDR1 LGHNA and CDR2 YNFKEQ. This CDR3 is built from 14 residues. V lost 0 bases, J lost 3 bases, and 2 bases stayed unmatched. CDR3 protein: CASSQEQRDYEQYF. In nucleotides, the CDR3 is TGTGCCAGCAGCCAAGAACAGCGGGACTACGAGCAGTACTTC.

This clone was counted a single time. The rearrangement joins TRBV7-2 to TRBJ1-4; a possible D gene is TRBD1 (5 bases). The germline V and J ends were trimmed by 6 bases and 8 bases, with 10 bases remaining between them. Germline V lookup: CDR1 SGHTA, CDR2 FQGNSA. The CDR3 has 12 residues. The DNA for the CDR3 is TGTGCCAGCAGTGCGGGGCGAGAAAAACTGTTTTTT. It is translated as CASSAGREKLFF. Complete variable domain (other parts from reference TRBV7-2 and TRBJ1-4): GAGVSQSPSNKVTEKGKDVELRCDPISGHTALYWYRQSLGQGLEFLIYFQGNSAPDKSGLPSDRFSAERTGGSVSTLTIQRTQQEDSAVYLCASSAGREKLFFGSGTQLSVL.

The rearrangement joins TRBV30 to TRBJ1-2; D is unresolved. The V end lost 0 bases, the J end lost 4 bases, and 9 bases lay between the germline ends. Germline values: CDR1 GTSNPN, CDR2 SVGIG (reference sequence). CDR3 size: 13 residues. The CDR3 bases are TGTGCCTGGAGTGTACTAGACGGCTATGGCTACACCTTC. Translated: CAWSVLDGYGYTF.

CDR3 bases: TGTGCCACCAGCAGAGATGGCAGGGATCAGCCCCAGCATTTT. Its protein is CATSRDGRDQPQHF. This chain links TRBV15 with TRBJ1-5, with D possibly being TRBD1 (5 bases). V gave up 0 bases and J gave up 5 bases, with 8 bases separating them. Germline V CDR1 and CDR2: LNHNV, YYDKDF (reference sequence). CDR3 length: 14 amino acids.

The rearrangement uses TRBV5-1 and TRBJ2-1; D is ambiguous. This CDR3 spans 12 amino acids. CDR1 SGHRS and CDR2 YFSETQ come from the germline V gene. The V end was cut by 0 bases, the J end by 7 bases, with 5 bases between. CDR3 bases: TGCGCCAGCAGCTTGGTCTTGAATGAGCAGTTCTTC. As protein: CASSLVLNEQFF.

This chain links TRBV6-5 with TRBJ1-6; D is undetermined. Between the trimmed V and J ends, which lost 6 bases and 1 base, there was a span of 4 bases. CDR3 length: 13 residues. Germline-derived CDR1 and CDR2 are MNHEY and SVGAGI. The DNA for the CDR3 is TGTGCCAGCAGGACTTCCTATAATTCACCCCTCCACTTT. As protein: CASRTSYNSPLHF.